This TCR beta chain was recovered during a study of cytomegalovirus exposure and HLA in healthy donors. Broader study findings: The later analysis indicated that the majority of CMV-associated TCR beta chains appeared HLA-restricted.

As for the donors, each was a healthy bone marrow donor. This CDR3 is built from 14 residues. CDR1 and CDR2 from the germline V gene are ENHRY and SYGVKD. The V and J ends lost 4 bases and 3 bases, in that order; junction bases with no gene match: 2. 60 Vbeta and 13 Jbeta primers were used in PCR. This table comes from immunoSEQ multiplex PCR, and its TCRdb copy is limited to in-frame clones, with some not included. The sample carries about 130,000 clones, roughly 88% recorded once. This clone was found once. Its antigen is as yet unknown. The TCR was taken from a woman under 30 in good health and CMV-seropositive. This chain uses TRBV10-3 with TRBJ2-3; the match to TRBD1 covers 9 bases. Specimen: PBMCs. The CDR3 nucleotides are TGTGCCATCAGTGGACAGGGGGATACAGATACGCAGTATTTT. Translating gives CAISGQGDTDTQYF.